Below are 19 T cell receptor beta chains sequenced from a single sample in a study of regulatory T cells in long-lasting Graves disease. Described time point: newly diagnosed GD, antithyroid drugs for less than 3 months. Following extraction of RNA from PBMCs, that RNA was used to make the TCR library. Assembly of TCR beta libraries relied on iRepertoire HTBI primers together with Arm-PCR of CDR3 regions. MiXCR, run by TCRdb on the multiplex PCR reads, gives a single entry per CDR3 protein. Of under 800,000 distinct CDR3 sequences listed, about 16% are singletons. This same sample was also taken into another study, of T cells in Graves' hyperthyroidism and ophthalmopathy.

Sequenced here: peripheral blood mononuclear cells (PBMCs), sampled at new diagnosis, from a patient treated with antithyroid drugs. The source of these receptors is a woman between 25 and 40 years old with Graves disease.

This clonotype was counted between two and nine times. The chain joins TRBV24-1 to TRBJ2-1, with 7 bases aligning to TRBD2. This CDR3 region has 15 residues. Germline CDR1 and CDR2: KGHDR and SFDVKD. Trimming at V came to 4 bases and at J to 5 bases, leaving 7 bases not matched to a gene. CDR3 loop: CATSEGGRADNEQFF. Here the CDR3 DNA reads TGTGCCACCAGTGAGGGGGGGAGGGCCGACAATGAGCAGTTCTTC.

The V gene is TRBV6-1, the J gene TRBJ2-4, with D unresolved. The CDR3 spans 11 residues. V lost 10 bases, J lost 8 bases, and 12 bases lay in between. From germline, CDR1 is MNHNS and CDR2 SASEGT. The DNA for the CDR3 is TGTGCCACCAAAATTTTGGACATTCAGTACTTC. Protein: CATKILDIQYF.

This clonotype was detected a few times. This rearrangement joins TRBV6-5 to TRBJ1-1, with D unclear. CDR3 size: 11 residues. Germline lookup yields CDR1 MNHEY and CDR2 SVGAGI. Trimming shortened V by 3 bases and J by 6 bases, and 5 bases separated the two germline ends. The CDR3 DNA reads TGTGCCAGCAGTTATTTAGCTGAAGCTTTCTTT. Residues: CASSYLAEAFF.

This clonotype was observed a few times. This chain uses TRBV7-2 with TRBJ2-7; 8 bases fit TRBD2. CDR1 and CDR2 (germline): SGHTA, FQGNSA. The CDR3 covers 14 residues. Germline trimming cut 6 bases from V and 4 bases from J; bases unmatched to any gene: 8. This chain's CDR3 is CASRRASGQYEQYF. CDR3 sequence (DNA): TGTGCCAGCAGGAGGGCTAGCGGGCAGTACGAGCAGTACTTC.

There are many counts of this clonotype. The chain's CDR3 is CAWSEQRRAFF. The CDR3 DNA follows: TGTGCCTGGAGTGAGCAACGACGGGCTTTCTTT. V and J are TRBV30 and TRBJ1-1; D unresolved. CDR3 length equals 11 residues. Deletions cut 1 base from V and 11 bases from J, with 11 bases between. The germline gives CDR1 GTSNPN, CDR2 SVGIG (reference sequence).

This clonotype appeared a few times. V usage is TRBV6-1 and J usage is TRBJ1-3; tentatively, D is TRBD1 (6 bases). Trimming took off 3 bases at V and 7 bases at J, with 10 bases between the two ends. From germline, CDR1 is MNHNS and CDR2 SASEGT. The CDR3 sequence is 13 residues long. CDR3 sequence reads: CASSEDSLNTIYF. CDR3 in DNA: TGTGCCAGCAGTGAGGACAGTCTTAACACCATATATTTT.

In its sample, this clonotype was seen a few times. CDR3 in amino acids: CASSLLSGIPDTQYF. In DNA form, the CDR3 reads TGTGCCAGCAGTTTACTTTCCGGGATTCCAGATACGCAGTATTTT. V gene TRBV12-3 or TRBV12-4 combines with J gene TRBJ2-3, with TRBD2 as a possible D gene (5 bases). Trimming removed 2 bases from V and 4 bases from J, with 13 bases in between. The CDR3 runs to 15 residues.

This clonotype has just a few counts. This chain joins TRBV27 and TRBJ1-6; D ambiguous. Germline V CDR1 and CDR2: MNHEY, SMNVEV (reference sequence). Trimming shortened V by 0 bases and J by 7 bases, and 13 bases separated the two germline ends. This CDR3 region has 16 residues. The CDR3 DNA reads as TGTGCCAGCAGTTTATCGTCCTTTCAACAGAATTCACCCCTCCACTTT. Translating it yields CASSLSSFQQNSPLHF.

The chain has TRBV5-6 and TRBJ2-7, with a tentative D call TRBD2 (5 bases). V was clipped by 4 bases and J by 4 bases, with 18 bases between them. Germline assignment: CDR1 SGHDT and CDR2 YYEEEE. This CDR3 has 15 amino acids. The CDR3 loop is CASSPRWEKDYEQYF. The CDR3 DNA reads as TGTGCCAGCAGCCCGAGGTGGGAGAAGGATTACGAGCAGTACTTC.

This clonotype was counted ten times or more. This chain links TRBV19 with TRBJ2-7; D gene unclear. CDR1 is LNHDA and CDR2 is SQIVND in the germline V gene (reference sequence). The CDR3 consists of 14 residues. Between the trimmed V and J ends, which lost 5 bases and 0 bases, there was a span of 11 bases. The CDR3 loop is CASSSMWPSYEQYF. Written as DNA, the CDR3 is TGTGCCAGTAGTTCGATGTGGCCCTCCTACGAGCAGTACTTC. Based on the CDR3 plus reference TRBV19 and TRBJ2-7, the full variable domain is DGGITQSPKYLFRKEGQNVTLSCEQNLNHDAMYWYRQDPGQGLRLIYYSQIVNDFQKGDIAEGYSVSREKKESFPLTVTSAQKNPTAFYLCASSSMWPSYEQYFGPGTRLTVT.

This clonotype came up a few times. The chain couples TRBV5-1 to TRBJ1-4; 9 nucleotides align to TRBD1. Losses at the gene ends were 3 bases for V and 2 bases for J; bases not matched to a gene: 2. CDR3 length equals 15 residues. Per the germline V gene, CDR1 is SGHRS and CDR2 is YFSETQ. The CDR3 nucleotides read TGCGCCAGCAGCTCCGACAGGGGGACTAATGAAAAACTGTTTTTT. Translation: CASSSDRGTNEKLFF.

Note on this clonotype: One base away lies a much larger clone, so this may be a sequencing read error. The CDR3 loop reads CASRPNDQNTGELLF. The CDR3 nucleotides read TGTGCCAGCAGACCCAATGACCAGAACACCGGGGAGCTGCTTTTT. The gene calls are TRBV2 and TRBJ2-2; a possible D gene is TRBD2 (5 bases). CDR3 length: 15 amino acids. The germline CDR1 and CDR2 sequences are SNHLY and FYNNEI.

As regards this clonotype: This may arise from a read error, as a much more abundant clone is one base away. J is TRBJ2-7 and V is TRBV28, with TRBD1 matching over 8 bases. Germline V gene sequence: CDR1 MDHEN, CDR2 SYDVKM. The CDR3 is 15 amino acids. V gave up 6 bases and J gave up 7 bases; unmatched junction bases: 14. The CDR3 DNA reads as TGTGCCAGCAGCCTCCGAGGGACAGGTGGCGATGAGCAGTACTTC. Translation gives CASSLRGTGGDEQYF. The full variable domain, completed using reference TRBV28 and TRBJ2-7, is DVKVTQSSRYLVKRTGEKVFLECVQDMDHENMFWYRQDPGLGLRLIYFSYDVKMKEKGDIPEGYSVSREKKERFSLILESASTNQTSMYLCASSLRGTGGDEQYFGPGTRLTVT.

The V and J genes are TRBV19 and TRBJ2-5; 7 nucleotides match TRBD1. V lost 7 bases, J lost 1 base, and 3 bases stayed unmatched. The CDR3 is 13 amino acids. Looked up from germline, CDR1 is LNHDA and CDR2 is SQIVND (reference sequence). CDR3 nucleotide sequence: TGTGCCAGTAAGGGGACAGCCCAAGAGACCCAGTACTTC. Its protein product is CASKGTAQETQYF.

In its sample, this clonotype was seen many times. This chain uses TRBV5-8 with TRBJ1-2; D is undetermined. V lost 5 bases, J lost 2 bases, and 4 bases lay in between. The CDR3 has 11 amino acids. CDR1 is SGHTS and CDR2 is YDEGEE in the germline V gene. CDR3 coding DNA: TGTGCCAGCAGACCCAACTATGGCTACACCTTC. Translated, it gives CASRPNYGYTF. Full variable domain (missing parts from reference TRBV5-8 and TRBJ1-2): EAGVTQSPTHLIKTRGQQATLRCSPISGHTSVYWYQQALGLGLQFLLWYDEGEERNRGNFPPRFSGRQFPNYSSELNVNALELEDSALYLCASRPNYGYTFGSGTRLTVV.

This clonotype was counted only a few times. The chain combines TRBV4-1 with TRBJ1-1, with 10 bases identical to TRBD1. Trimming cost V 2 bases and J 1 base; bases outside gene matches: 4. Germline CDR1 reads MGHRA; CDR2 reads YSYEKL. The CDR3 runs 16 residues. The CDR3 here is CASSQNRDRGNTEAFF. The CDR3 DNA reads TGCGCCAGCAGCCAAAATCGGGACAGGGGGAACACTGAAGCTTTCTTT.

This clonotype was seen repeatedly, ten times or more. The rearrangement uses TRBV7-2 and TRBJ2-2, with a weak D call TRBD1 (6 bases). This CDR3 spans 15 amino acids. The germline gives CDR1 SGHTA, CDR2 FQGNSA. V lost 1 base, J lost 6 bases, and 12 bases lay in between. DNA of the CDR3: TGTGCCAGCAGCTTAGTCGTCAGGGGCTCCGGGGAGCTGTTTTTT. Protein product: CASSLVVRGSGELFF.

This clonotype was seen repeatedly, ten times or more. This chain uses TRBV27 with TRBJ2-7; TRBD1 matches 7 bases. This CDR3 is built from 14 residues. Unmatched junction bases numbered 8, after V lost 5 bases and J lost 4 bases. Germline V gene data show CDR1 as MNHEY and CDR2 as SMNVEV (reference sequence). The CDR3 DNA is TGTGCCAGCAGTCCCCCAGACAGGGCTTACGAGCAGTACTTC. It encodes CASSPPDRAYEQYF.

This clonotype has more than one count but fewer than ten. The genes are TRBV10-3 and TRBJ2-1; perhaps TRBD2 as D (6 bases). Deletions cut 3 bases from V and 4 bases from J, with 19 bases between. The CDR3 sequence is 17 residues long. The V gene's germline CDR1 is ENHRY and CDR2 SYGVKD. The CDR3 reads CAISDGRGGLQYNEQFF. The CDR3 DNA follows: TGTGCCATCAGTGATGGACGTGGGGGACTTCAATACAATGAGCAGTTCTTC.